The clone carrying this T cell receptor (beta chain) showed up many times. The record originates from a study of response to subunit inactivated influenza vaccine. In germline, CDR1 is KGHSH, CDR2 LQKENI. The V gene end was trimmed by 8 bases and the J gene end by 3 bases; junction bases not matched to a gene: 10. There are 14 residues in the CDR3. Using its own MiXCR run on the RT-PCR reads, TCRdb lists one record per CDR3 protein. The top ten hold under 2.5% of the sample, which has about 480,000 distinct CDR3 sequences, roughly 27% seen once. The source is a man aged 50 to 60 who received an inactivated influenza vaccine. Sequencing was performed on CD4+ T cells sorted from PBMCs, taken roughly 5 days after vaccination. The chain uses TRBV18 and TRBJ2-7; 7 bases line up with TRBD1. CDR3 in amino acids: CASSPPGQSYEQYF. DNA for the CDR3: TGTGCCAGCAGTCCCCCGGGACAGAGCTACGAGCAGTACTTC.